Shown below are 28 T cell receptor beta chains from a single sample sequenced in a study of blood T cell repertoires in COVID-19. Sequenced by immunoSEQ multiplex PCR; TCRdb stores in-frame clones only, minus some. The sample shows roughly 290,000 clones, about 80% of them seen only once. Material: peripheral blood. These receptors were collected from a person in their 70s with COVID-19, enrolled during active disease.

This clone was observed a few times. The chain is built from TRBV2 and TRBJ2-3; a weak D match, TRBD1 (5 bases). Germline lookup yields CDR1 SNHLY and CDR2 FYNNEI. The CDR3 spans 15 residues. V shed 3 bases and J shed 0 bases, with 10 bases lying between them. The CDR3 bases are TGTGCCAGCAGTGACAGGGCCACTAGCACAGATACGCAGTATTTT. Amino acid sequence: CASSDRATSTDTQYF.

CDR3 region: CASSHTYEQYF. In DNA form, the CDR3 reads TGTGCCAGCAGTCACACCTACGAGCAGTACTTC. V gene TRBV6-2 or TRBV6-3 combines with J gene TRBJ2-7; D is unresolved. CDR1 is MNHEY and CDR2 is SVGEGT in the germline V gene. Deletions cut 5 bases from V and 2 bases from J, with 4 bases between. The CDR3 has 11 amino acids.

The chain is built from TRBV11-3 and TRBJ2-1, with D perhaps matching TRBD2 (7 bases). With 3 bases removed from V and 6 bases from J, the gap between germline ends came to 15 bases. The length of the CDR3 is 15 residues. Germline V gene lookup returns CDR1 SGHNT and CDR2 YENEEA. The DNA of the CDR3 is TGTGCCAGCAGCTTGAGGGGGGGCCTCTCCAATGAGCAGTTCTTC. Translation: CASSLRGGLSNEQFF.

The gene calls are TRBV5-8 and TRBJ2-7; TRBD2 might be the D (5 bases). The CDR3 sequence is 15 residues long. Germline V gene data show CDR1 as SGHTS and CDR2 as YDEGEE. Trimming removed 0 bases at V and 0 bases at J, with 10 bases between. CDR3 coding DNA: TGTGCCAGCAGCTTGGCTGGGGAGAGCTCCTACGAGCAGTACTTC. This translates into CASSLAGESSYEQYF. The complete variable domain, with remaining parts taken from reference TRBV5-8 and TRBJ2-7, reads EAGVTQSPTHLIKTRGQQATLRCSPISGHTSVYWYQQALGLGLQFLLWYDEGEERNRGNFPPRFSGRQFPNYSSELNVNALELEDSALYLCASSLAGESSYEQYFGPGTRLTVT.

The chain uses TRBV5-5 and TRBJ1-1, with 9 bases aligning to TRBD1. The CDR3 totals 14 residues. CDR1 SGHKS and CDR2 YYEKEE come from the germline V gene (reference sequence). V gave up 4 bases and J gave up 8 bases; unmatched junction bases: 9. CDR3 in amino acids: CASSRGQGETEAFF. The CDR3 nucleotides are TGTGCCAGCAGCAGGGGACAGGGAGAAACAGAAGCTTTCTTT.

The chain is built from TRBV3-1 (or the pseudogene TRBV3-2) and TRBJ1-3, with TRBD1 matching over 11 bases. The CDR3 length is 15 residues. V gave up 4 bases and J gave up 7 bases; unmatched junction bases: 6. Germline CDR1 and CDR2: LGHDT and YNNKEL (reference sequence). In DNA, the CDR3 is TGTGCCAGCAGCCCTAAGGACAGGGGGCCCAACACCATATATTTT. Translating it yields CASSPKDRGPNTIYF.

This chain uses TRBV20-1 with TRBJ2-7; 10 bases agree with TRBD2. Per the germline V gene, CDR1 is DFQATT and CDR2 is SNEGSKA (reference sequence). The CDR3 runs 16 residues. The junction had 10 bases not matched to a gene; V was cut back by 3 bases and J by 2 bases. The CDR3 nucleotides read TGCAGTGCTAGTGAGAGCGGGGGGGCGGGAGCCTACGAGCAGTACTTC. This encodes CSASESGGAGAYEQYF.

This clone was seen a handful of times. This chain links TRBV19 with TRBJ1-2; 8 bases fit TRBD1. The CDR3 contains 14 residues. Germline V lookup: CDR1 LNHDA, CDR2 SQIVND (reference sequence). V lost 4 bases to trimming and J lost 13 bases; unmatched junction nucleotides: 14. The chain's CDR3 is CASSTDREYPGSTF. CDR3 sequence (DNA): TGTGCCAGTAGTACGGACAGGGAGTACCCGGGGAGCACCTTC.

The chain is built from TRBV7-2 and TRBJ2-3, with 8 bases that match TRBD1. The germline V gene encodes CDR1 SGHTA and CDR2 FQGNSA. This CDR3 region has 15 residues. Unmatched junction bases numbered 6, after V lost 5 bases and J lost 2 bases. The CDR3 is CASSQLGQVTDTQYF. In nucleotides, the CDR3 is TGTGCCAGCAGCCAACTGGGACAGGTCACAGATACGCAGTATTTT. Full variable domain (rest looked up from reference TRBV7-2 and TRBJ2-3): GAGVSQSPSNKVTEKGKDVELRCDPISGHTALYWYRQSLGQGLEFLIYFQGNSAPDKSGLPSDRFSAERTGGSVSTLTIQRTQQEDSAVYLCASSQLGQVTDTQYFGPGTRLTVL.

This chain uses TRBV6-1 with TRBJ2-3, with D hard to call. Germline lookup yields CDR1 MNHNS and CDR2 SASEGT. With 2 bases removed from V and 11 bases from J, the gap between germline ends came to 17 bases. The CDR3 extends over 14 amino acids. The DNA of the CDR3 is TGTGCCAGCAGTGAACTCAGCGCGGAGACCGGGCAGTATTTT. Its translation: CASSELSAETGQYF.

The rearrangement links TRBV6-5 to TRBJ2-7, with D possibly TRBD1 on 6 matching bases. Trimming pared 7 bases from V and 5 bases from J, leaving 18 bases between. The length of the CDR3 is 14 residues. Per germline, CDR1 MNHEY and CDR2 SVGAGI. In DNA form, the CDR3 reads TGTGCCAGCACCGTCAGGTGGGGGACACACGAGCAGTACTTC. It yields the protein CASTVRWGTHEQYF.

This clone was seen a single time. CDR3 residues: CASSEALGARALRGYTF. The DNA for the CDR3 is TGTGCCAGCAGTGAAGCTTTAGGCGCCAGGGCCCTCAGGGGCTACACCTTC. The chain links TRBV2 to TRBJ1-2; a weak D match, TRBD1 (5 bases). Trimming stripped 0 bases from V and 8 bases from J, with 22 bases between. The germline V gene encodes CDR1 SNHLY and CDR2 FYNNEI. This CDR3 comprises 17 residues.

The chain has TRBV3-1 (or the pseudogene TRBV3-2) and TRBJ1-2; D is uncertain. This CDR3 is built from 15 residues. The V gene's germline CDR1 is LGHDT and CDR2 YNNKEL (reference sequence). The V and J ends lost 0 bases and 3 bases respectively, with 11 bases between them. In DNA form, the CDR3 reads TGTGCCAGCAGCCAAGATAGGCCGGGTTACTATGGCTACACCTTC. This gives the protein CASSQDRPGYYGYTF.

The chain couples TRBV6-5 to TRBJ1-4; a possible D gene is TRBD1 (6 bases). The V end lost 2 bases, the J end lost 8 bases, and 12 bases lay between the germline ends. The CDR3 extends over 14 amino acids. Germline-derived CDR1 and CDR2 are MNHEY and SVGAGI. CDR3 bases: TGTGCCAGCAGTTACCGAGAGGGGGAGGAAAAACTGTTTTTT. Amino acids: CASSYREGEEKLFF.

The V gene is TRBV7-9, the J gene TRBJ1-5; no clear D. CDR1 is SEHNR and CDR2 is FQNEAQ in the germline V gene (reference sequence). V was pared by 3 bases and J by 8 bases, with 8 bases between. The CDR3 runs to 12 residues. The CDR3 region has the DNA TGTGCCAGCAGCTTTGACAAGGAGCCCCAGCATTTT. Its protein is CASSFDKEPQHF. The whole variable domain, filled in from reference TRBV7-9 and TRBJ1-5, reads DTGVSQNPRHKITKRGQNVTFRCDPISEHNRLYWYRQTLGQGPEFLTYFQNEAQLEKSRLLSDRFSAERPKGSFSTLEIQRTEQGDSAMYLCASSFDKEPQHFGDGTRLSIL.

The rearrangement joins TRBV6-5 to TRBJ1-2; a weak D match, TRBD1 (5 bases). V lost 4 bases and J lost 4, with 10 bases in between. From germline, CDR1 is MNHEY and CDR2 SVGAGI. This CDR3 is 13 amino acids long. CDR3 residues: CASSSTGLYGYTF. CDR3 DNA sequence: TGTGCCAGCAGTTCCACAGGCCTCTATGGCTACACCTTC.

Here the CDR3 reads CASSPQGTGREQYF. The CDR3 bases are TGTGCCAGCAGCCCACAGGGCACGGGCCGCGAGCAGTACTTC. The rearrangement joins TRBV5-4 to TRBJ2-7; perhaps TRBD1 as D (6 bases). The CDR3 is made up of 14 amino acids. V was clipped by 4 bases and J by 6 bases, with 17 bases between them. Germline CDR1 and CDR2: SGHNT and YYREEE (reference sequence). The whole variable domain, filled in from reference TRBV5-4 and TRBJ2-7, reads ETGVTQSPTHLIKTRGQQVTLRCSSQSGHNTVSWYQQALGQGPQFIFQYYREEENGRGNFPPRFSGLQFPNYSSELNVNALELDDSALYLCASSPQGTGREQYFGPGTRLTVT.

The rearrangement links TRBV6-5 to TRBJ1-1; D possibly corresponds to TRBD1 (5 bases). V lost 8 bases and J 12 bases, leaving 16 bases between the germline ends. CDR1 is MNHEY, CDR2 SVGAGI, per germline. The CDR3 is made up of 11 amino acids. The DNA of the CDR3 is TGTGCCAGCCGGGGGGGGTTAGGAACTTTCTTT. This gives the protein CASRGGLGTFF.

The V and J genes are TRBV9 and TRBJ1-6; tentative D call: TRBD1 (6 bases). Trimming left V 2 bases short and J 9 bases short, with 12 bases between. Germline CDR1 is SGDLS and CDR2 is YYNGEE. The CDR3 spans 14 residues. CDR3: CASSVTGRGSPLHF. The CDR3 DNA reads TGTGCCAGCAGCGTGACAGGACGGGGTTCACCCCTCCACTTT.

The chain uses TRBV19 and TRBJ1-4, with D perhaps TRBD1 (5 bases). Germline CDR1 reads LNHDA; CDR2 reads SQIVND (reference sequence). V gave up 1 base and J gave up 0 bases, with 6 bases separating them. The CDR3 length is 15 residues. CDR3 DNA: TGTGCCAGTAGTATAGGGGGGGCAACTAATGAAAAACTGTTTTTT. It translates to CASSIGGATNEKLFF.

The chain joins TRBV24-1 to TRBJ2-1; D is perhaps TRBD1 (6 bases). V shed 0 bases and J shed 8 bases, with 10 bases lying between them. CDR1 is KGHDR and CDR2 is SFDVKD in the germline V gene. This CDR3 is built from 14 residues. The CDR3 region is CATSDLFGGDEQFF. The CDR3 DNA sequence: TGTGCCACCAGTGATTTGTTTGGGGGCGATGAGCAGTTCTTC.

The chain links TRBV5-4 to TRBJ2-7; D gene uncertain. The CDR3 is made up of 12 amino acids. Per the germline V gene, CDR1 is SGHNT and CDR2 is YYREEE (reference sequence). V lost 0 bases and J lost 4, with 5 bases in between. CDR3 DNA sequence: TGTGCCAGCAGCTTGGTCGGGTACGAGCAGTACTTC. Protein sequence: CASSLVGYEQYF.

The rearrangement joins TRBV7-2 to TRBJ2-2; D is undetermined. Trimming removed 2 bases from V and 6 bases from J, with 19 bases in between. The germline CDR1 and CDR2 sequences are SGHTA and FQGNSA. The CDR3 is 17 residues long. The chain's CDR3 is CASSLWMAGLSPGELFF. The CDR3 nucleotides are TGTGCCAGCAGCTTATGGATGGCAGGTTTATCCCCCGGGGAGCTGTTTTTT.

The CDR3 region has the DNA TGTGCCAGCTCACCTGAGATTAATCAGCCCCAGCATTTT. It yields the protein CASSPEINQPQHF. The chain combines TRBV18 with TRBJ1-5; D not certain. This CDR3 comprises 13 residues. Trimming cost V 3 bases and J 4 bases, with 7 bases left between them. The germline V gene has CDR1 KGHSH and CDR2 LQKENI. The whole variable domain, remainder taken from reference TRBV18 and TRBJ1-5, is NAGVMQNPRHLVRRRGQEARLRCSPMKGHSHVYWYRQLPEEGLKFMVYLQKENIIDESGMPKERFSAEFPKEGPSILRIQQVVRGDSAAYFCASSPEINQPQHFGDGTRLSIL.

The gene calls are TRBV5-5 and TRBJ2-6, with D possibly TRBD1 on 5 matching bases. The CDR3 extends over 15 amino acids. The germline V and J ends were trimmed by 0 bases and 2 bases, with 6 bases remaining between them. Germline V CDR1 and CDR2: SGHKS, YYEKEE (reference sequence). CDR3 in amino acids: CASSLAGTGANVLTF. For the CDR3, the DNA is TGTGCCAGCAGCTTGGCAGGGACTGGGGCCAACGTCCTGACTTTC.

The CDR3 sequence: CASSPTGTGFEQYF. CDR3 coding DNA: TGTGCCAGTAGCCCTACCGGGACAGGGTTCGAGCAGTACTTC. The chain is built from TRBV19 and TRBJ2-7; 9 bases map to TRBD1. Germline V gene data show CDR1 as LNHDA and CDR2 as SQIVND (reference sequence). J was trimmed by 6 bases and V by 6 bases; bases with no gene match: 9. The CDR3 has 14 amino acids.

The CDR3 protein is CASSQDRQSYEQYF. In DNA form, the CDR3 reads TGCGCCAGCAGCCAGGACAGACAAAGCTACGAGCAGTACTTC. The rearrangement uses TRBV4-3 and TRBJ2-7, with a tentative D call TRBD1 (6 bases). The V gene's germline CDR1 is LGHNA and CDR2 YSLEER. The CDR3 runs 14 residues. The ends were cut back, 3 bases at V and 3 bases at J, with 12 bases in the middle.

DNA of the CDR3: TGTGCCAGCAGCTTAGACTCCAGGGGCAGCAATCAGCCCCAGCATTTT. Protein: CASSLDSRGSNQPQHF. This rearrangement joins TRBV7-2 to TRBJ1-5; D may be TRBD1 (6 bases). V lost 1 base to trimming and J lost 1 base, with 11 bases between them. The CDR3 spans 16 residues. Per germline, CDR1 SGHTA and CDR2 FQGNSA.